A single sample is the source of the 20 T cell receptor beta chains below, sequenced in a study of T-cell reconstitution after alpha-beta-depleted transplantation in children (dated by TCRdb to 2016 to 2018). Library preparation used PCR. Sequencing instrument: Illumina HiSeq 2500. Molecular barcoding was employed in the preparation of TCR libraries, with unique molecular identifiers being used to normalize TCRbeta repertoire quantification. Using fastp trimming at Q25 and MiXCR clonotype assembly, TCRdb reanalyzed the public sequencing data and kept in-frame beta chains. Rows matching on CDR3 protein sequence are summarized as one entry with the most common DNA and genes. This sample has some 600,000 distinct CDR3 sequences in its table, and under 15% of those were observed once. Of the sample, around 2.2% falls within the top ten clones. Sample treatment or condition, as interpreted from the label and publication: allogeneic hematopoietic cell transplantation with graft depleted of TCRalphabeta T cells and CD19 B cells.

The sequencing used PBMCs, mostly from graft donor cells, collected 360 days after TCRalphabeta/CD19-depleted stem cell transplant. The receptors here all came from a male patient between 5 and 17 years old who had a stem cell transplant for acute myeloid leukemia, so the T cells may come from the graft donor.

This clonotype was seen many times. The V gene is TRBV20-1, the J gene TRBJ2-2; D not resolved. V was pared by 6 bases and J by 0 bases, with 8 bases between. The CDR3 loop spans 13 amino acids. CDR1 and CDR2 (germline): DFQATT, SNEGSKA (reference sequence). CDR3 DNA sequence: TGCAGTGCGGCGGTTCCGAACACCGGGGAGCTGTTTTTT. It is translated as CSAAVPNTGELFF.

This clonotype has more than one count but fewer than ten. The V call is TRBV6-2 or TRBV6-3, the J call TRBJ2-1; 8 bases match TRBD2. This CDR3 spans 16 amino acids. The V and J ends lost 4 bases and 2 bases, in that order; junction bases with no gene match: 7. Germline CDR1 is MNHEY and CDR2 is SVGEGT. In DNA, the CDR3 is TGTGCCAGCAGTTCTGATTTAGCGGGACCCTACAATGAGCAGTTCTTC. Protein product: CASSSDLAGPYNEQFF.

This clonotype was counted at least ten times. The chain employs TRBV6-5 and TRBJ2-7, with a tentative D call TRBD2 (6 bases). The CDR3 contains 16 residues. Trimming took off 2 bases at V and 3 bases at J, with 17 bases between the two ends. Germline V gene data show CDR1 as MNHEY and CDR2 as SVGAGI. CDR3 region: CASSYPLSGEFYEQYF. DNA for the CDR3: TGTGCCAGCAGTTACCCTCTTAGCGGAGAATTCTACGAGCAGTACTTC.

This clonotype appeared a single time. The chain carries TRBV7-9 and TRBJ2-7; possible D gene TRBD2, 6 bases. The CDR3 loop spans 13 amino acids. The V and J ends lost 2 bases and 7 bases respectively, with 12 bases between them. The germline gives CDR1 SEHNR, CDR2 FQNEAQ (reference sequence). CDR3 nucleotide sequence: TGTGCCAGCAGCTTATACGGGAGCTGGGAGCAGTACTTC. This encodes CASSLYGSWEQYF.

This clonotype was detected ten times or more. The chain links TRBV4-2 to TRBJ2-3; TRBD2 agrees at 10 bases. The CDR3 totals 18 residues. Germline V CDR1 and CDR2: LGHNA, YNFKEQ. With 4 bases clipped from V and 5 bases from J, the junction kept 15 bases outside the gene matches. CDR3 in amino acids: CASSPLLAGTGEIDTQYF. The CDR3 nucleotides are TGTGCCAGCAGCCCTCTACTAGCGGGGACGGGCGAAATAGATACGCAGTATTTT.

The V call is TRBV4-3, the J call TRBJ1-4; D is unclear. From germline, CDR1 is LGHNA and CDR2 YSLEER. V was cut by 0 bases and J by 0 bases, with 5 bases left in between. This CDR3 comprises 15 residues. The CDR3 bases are TGCGCCAGCAGCCAAGATTCAACAACTAATGAAAAACTGTTTTTT. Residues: CASSQDSTTNEKLFF.

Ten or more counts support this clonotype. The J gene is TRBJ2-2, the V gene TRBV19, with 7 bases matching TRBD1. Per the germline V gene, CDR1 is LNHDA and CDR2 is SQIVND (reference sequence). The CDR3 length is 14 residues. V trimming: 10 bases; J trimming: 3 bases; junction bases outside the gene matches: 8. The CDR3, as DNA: TGTGCCATCAGGGACAGTGCCCACACCGGGGAGCTGTTTTTT. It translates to CAIRDSAHTGELFF.

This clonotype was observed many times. Written as DNA, the CDR3 is TGTGCCAGCAGTGCCAGCGGGACCTACAATGAGCAGTTCTTC. It is translated as CASSASGTYNEQFF. The rearrangement joins TRBV6-4 to TRBJ2-1; 7 bases align to TRBD2. Germline assignment: CDR1 MRHNA and CDR2 SNTAGT. The CDR3 extends over 14 amino acids. V lost 4 bases, J lost 2 bases, and 2 bases stayed unmatched.

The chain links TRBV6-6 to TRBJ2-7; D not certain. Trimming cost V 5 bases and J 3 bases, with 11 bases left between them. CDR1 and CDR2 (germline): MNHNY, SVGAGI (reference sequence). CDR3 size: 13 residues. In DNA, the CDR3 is TGTGCCAGCAGTCCTACGGAGCGCTACGAGCAGTACTTC. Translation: CASSPTERYEQYF.

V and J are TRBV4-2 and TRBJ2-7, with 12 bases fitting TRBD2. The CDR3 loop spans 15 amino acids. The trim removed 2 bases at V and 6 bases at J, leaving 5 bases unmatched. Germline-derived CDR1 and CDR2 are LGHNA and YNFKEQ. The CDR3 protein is CASSQTSGRFGEQYF. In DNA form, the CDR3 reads TGTGCCAGCAGCCAAACTAGCGGGAGGTTCGGCGAGCAGTACTTC.

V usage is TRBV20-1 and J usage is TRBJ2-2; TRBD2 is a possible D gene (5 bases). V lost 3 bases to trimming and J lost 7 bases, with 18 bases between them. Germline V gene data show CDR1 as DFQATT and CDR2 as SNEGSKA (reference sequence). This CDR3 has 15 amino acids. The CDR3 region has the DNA TGCAGTGCTAGGTCTAGCTGGGCCCTCCTCGGGGAGCTGTTTTTT. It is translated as CSARSSWALLGELFF.

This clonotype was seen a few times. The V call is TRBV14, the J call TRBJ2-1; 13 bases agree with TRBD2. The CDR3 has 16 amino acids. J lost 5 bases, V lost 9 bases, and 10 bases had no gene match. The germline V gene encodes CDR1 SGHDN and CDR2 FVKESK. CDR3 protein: CASGELAGGPHNEQFF. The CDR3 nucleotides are TGTGCCAGTGGGGAACTAGCGGGAGGGCCGCACAATGAGCAGTTCTTC.

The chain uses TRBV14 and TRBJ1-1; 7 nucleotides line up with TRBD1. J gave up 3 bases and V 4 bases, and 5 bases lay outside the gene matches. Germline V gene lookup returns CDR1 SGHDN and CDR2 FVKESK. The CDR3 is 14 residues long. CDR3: CASSPTGPYTEAFF. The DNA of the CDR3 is TGTGCCAGCAGCCCGACAGGGCCGTACACTGAAGCTTTCTTT.

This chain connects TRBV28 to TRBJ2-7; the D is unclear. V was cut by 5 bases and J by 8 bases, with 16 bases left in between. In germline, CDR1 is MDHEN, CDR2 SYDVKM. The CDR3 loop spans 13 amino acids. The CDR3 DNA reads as TGTGCCAGCAGTAGGATAAGCGTCTTCAAGCAGTACTTC. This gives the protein CASSRISVFKQYF.

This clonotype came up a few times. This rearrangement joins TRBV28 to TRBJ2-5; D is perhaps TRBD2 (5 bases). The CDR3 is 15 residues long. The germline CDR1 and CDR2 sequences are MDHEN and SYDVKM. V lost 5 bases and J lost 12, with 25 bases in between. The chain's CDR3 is CASSPRGDDPGNEYF. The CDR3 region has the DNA TGTGCCAGCAGTCCTCGGGGAGATGACCCGGGAAACGAGTACTTC.

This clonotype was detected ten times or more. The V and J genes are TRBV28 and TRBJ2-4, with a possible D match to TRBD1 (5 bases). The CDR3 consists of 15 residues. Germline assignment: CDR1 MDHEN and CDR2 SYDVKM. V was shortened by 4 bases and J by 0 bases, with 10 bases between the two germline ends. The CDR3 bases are TGTGCCAGCAGTTCCCCCAGGGAAGCCAAAAACATTCAGTACTTC. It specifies CASSSPREAKNIQYF.

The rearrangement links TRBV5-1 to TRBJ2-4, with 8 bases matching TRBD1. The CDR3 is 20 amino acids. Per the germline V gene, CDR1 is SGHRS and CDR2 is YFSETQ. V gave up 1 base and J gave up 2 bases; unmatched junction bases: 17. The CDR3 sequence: CASSLIQGAVHRGTKNIQYF. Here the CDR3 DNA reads TGCGCCAGCAGCTTGATTCAGGGGGCGGTTCACCGCGGTACCAAAAACATTCAGTACTTC.

The CDR3 nucleotides read TGTGCCAGCAGCCCACCGACAGGGAGGAGCACTGAAGCTTTCTTT. Amino acid sequence: CASSPPTGRSTEAFF. This chain joins TRBV11-2 and TRBJ1-1, with 7 nucleotides matching TRBD1. The CDR3 contains 15 residues. Germline V lookup: CDR1 SGHAT, CDR2 FQNNGV. Germline trimming cut 5 bases from V and 4 bases from J; bases unmatched to any gene: 10. The full variable domain, rest sourced from reference TRBV11-2 and TRBJ1-1, is EAGVAQSPRYKIIEKRQSVAFWCNPISGHATLYWYQQILGQGPKLLIQFQNNGVVDDSQLPKDRFSAERLKGVDSTLKIQPAKLEDSAVYLCASSPPTGRSTEAFFGQGTRLTVV.

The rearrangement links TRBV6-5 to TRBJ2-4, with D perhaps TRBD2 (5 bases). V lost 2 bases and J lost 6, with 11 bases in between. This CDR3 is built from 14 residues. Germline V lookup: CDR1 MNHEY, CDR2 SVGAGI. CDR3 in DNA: TGTGCCAGCAGTTACAACGAGCGGCGAAACATTCAGTACTTC. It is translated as CASSYNERRNIQYF.

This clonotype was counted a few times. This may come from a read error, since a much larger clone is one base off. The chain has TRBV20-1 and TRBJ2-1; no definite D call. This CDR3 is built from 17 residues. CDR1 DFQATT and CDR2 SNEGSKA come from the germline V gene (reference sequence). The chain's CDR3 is CCAENPNRAPESNEQFF. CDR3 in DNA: TGCTGTGCCGAGAACCCTAACCGGGCCCCTGAGTCCAATGAGCAGTTCTTC.